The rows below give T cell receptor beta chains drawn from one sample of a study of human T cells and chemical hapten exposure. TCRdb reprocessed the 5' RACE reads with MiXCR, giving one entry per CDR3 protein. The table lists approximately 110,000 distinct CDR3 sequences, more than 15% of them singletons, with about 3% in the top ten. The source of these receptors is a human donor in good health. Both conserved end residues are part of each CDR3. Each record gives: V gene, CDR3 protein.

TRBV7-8,CASSHLAGAGEQYF
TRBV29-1,CSAVAGLGYEQYF
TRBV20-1,CSASGTAANYGYTF
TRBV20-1,CSAREDISSGNTIYF
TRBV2,CASSEGQQETQYF
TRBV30,CAWSVLVTGGEQYF
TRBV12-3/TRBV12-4,CASSPGVAYEQYF
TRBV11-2,CASSLEWRQPQHF
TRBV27,CASSLRGPNTGELFF
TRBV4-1,CASSQVHSYEQYF
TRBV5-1,CASSLGTVFNEKLFF
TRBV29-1,CSVVRGMNTEAFF
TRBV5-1,CASSLSTGKETQYF
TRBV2,CASSGRGQSTFTDTQYF
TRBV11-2,CASSLGGLNPDLMSRFF
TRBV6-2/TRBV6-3,CASSYRRQSTDTQYF
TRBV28,CASRSFDRGIYEQYF
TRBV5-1,CASSLVADTQYF
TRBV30,CAWRRPEGAYGYTF
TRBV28,CASTDGTVPEQYF
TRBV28,CASRMNSPLHF
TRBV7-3,CASSLMAGGGTDTQYF
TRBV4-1,CASSQGAEAFF
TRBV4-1,CASSQRDREADTQYF
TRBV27,CASSPGQGVPYEQYF
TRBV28,CASSLGQASNQPQHF
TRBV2,CASMPIPFAGTSGYNEQFF
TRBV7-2,CASTPGAGYNEQFF
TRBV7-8,CASSLASLEYNEQFF
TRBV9,CASSVGGVGNQPQHF
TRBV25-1,CASSDIRKTNTGELFF
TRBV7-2,CASSPPGRSYEQYF
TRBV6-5,CATTSWAGSTASTDTQYF
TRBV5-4,CASSLAGGTYGQYF